The T cell receptor beta chain under discussion was sequenced for a study of T cells expressing NK-cell markers. Study summary: Seven of the eight sequenced donors were classified as HCMV-seropositive, and one was classified as seronegative. Findings and limits, study-wide: CD8+ T cells in a handful of donors included dominant NKG2C+ clonotypes at roughly 1.0-7.0%.

On this clonotype: Its specificity is not known.

Germline-derived CDR1 and CDR2 are MNHEY and SVGAGI. The CDR3 contains 14 residues. Each CDR3 protein gets one entry in TCRdb, which reprocessed the 5' RACE reads and gives no DNA. Its clone listing holds 140,000 to 150,000 distinct CDR3 sequences. The TCR was taken from a man aged 18 to 29 in good health. The source material was blood T cells: a sorted CD56 or NKG2C T cell subset, CD4+ or CD8+ T cells, or bulk PBMC T cells (not recorded which). This sequence joins TRBV6-5 and TRBJ2-1. This chain's CDR3 is CASSYSVPHYEQFF.